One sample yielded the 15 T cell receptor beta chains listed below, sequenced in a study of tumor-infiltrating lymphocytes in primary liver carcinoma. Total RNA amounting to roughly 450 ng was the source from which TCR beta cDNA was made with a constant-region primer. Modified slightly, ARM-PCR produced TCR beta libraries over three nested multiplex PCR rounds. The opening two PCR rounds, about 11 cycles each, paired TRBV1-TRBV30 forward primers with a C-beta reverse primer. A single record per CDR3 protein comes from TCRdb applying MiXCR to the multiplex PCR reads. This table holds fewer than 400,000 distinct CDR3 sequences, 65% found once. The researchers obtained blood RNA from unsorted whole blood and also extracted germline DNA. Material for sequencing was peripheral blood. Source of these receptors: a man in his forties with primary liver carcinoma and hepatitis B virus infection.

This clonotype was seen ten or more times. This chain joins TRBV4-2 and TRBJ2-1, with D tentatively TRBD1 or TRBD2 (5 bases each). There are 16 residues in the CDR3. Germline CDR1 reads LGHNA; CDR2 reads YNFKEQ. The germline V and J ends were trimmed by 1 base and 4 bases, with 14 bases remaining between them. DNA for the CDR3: TGTGCCAGCAGCCAAGCCAACGGGGACGGATACAATGAGCAGTTCTTC. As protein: CASSQANGDGYNEQFF.

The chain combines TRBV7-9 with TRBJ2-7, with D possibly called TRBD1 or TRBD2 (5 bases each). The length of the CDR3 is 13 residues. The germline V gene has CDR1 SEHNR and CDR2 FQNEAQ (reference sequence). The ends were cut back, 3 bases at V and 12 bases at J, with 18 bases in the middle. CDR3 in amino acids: CASSFPGSEPRYF. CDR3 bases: TGTGCCAGCAGCTTTCCAGGGAGCGAGCCCCGGTACTTC.

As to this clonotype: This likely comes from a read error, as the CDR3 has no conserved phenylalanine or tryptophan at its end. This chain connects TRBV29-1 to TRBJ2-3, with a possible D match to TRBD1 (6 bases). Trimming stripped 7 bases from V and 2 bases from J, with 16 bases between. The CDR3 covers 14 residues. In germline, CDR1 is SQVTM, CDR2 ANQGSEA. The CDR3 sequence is CSANSRQATDTQYL. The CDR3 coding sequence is TGCAGCGCTAACTCGAGACAGGCCACAGATACGCAGTATCTT.

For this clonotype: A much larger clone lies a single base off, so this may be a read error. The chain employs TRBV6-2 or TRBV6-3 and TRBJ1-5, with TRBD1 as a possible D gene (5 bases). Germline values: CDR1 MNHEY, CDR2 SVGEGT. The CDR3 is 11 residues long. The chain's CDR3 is CASSYLGPRHF. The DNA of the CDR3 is TGTGCCAGCAGTTACTTGGGGCCCCGGCATTTT.

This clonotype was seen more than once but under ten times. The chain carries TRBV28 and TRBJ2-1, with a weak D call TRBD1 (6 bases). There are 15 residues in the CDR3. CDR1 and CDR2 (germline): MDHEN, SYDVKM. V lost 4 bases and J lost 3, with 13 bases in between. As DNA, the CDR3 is TGTGCCAGCAGTTCCCCTGGCAGGGGCTACAATGAGCAGTTCTTC. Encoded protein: CASSSPGRGYNEQFF.

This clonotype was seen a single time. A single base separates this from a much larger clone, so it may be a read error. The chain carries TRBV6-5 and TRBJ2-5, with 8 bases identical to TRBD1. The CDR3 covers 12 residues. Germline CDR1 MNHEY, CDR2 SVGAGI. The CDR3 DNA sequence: TGTGTCAGCAGACGGGACAGGGAGACCCAGTACTTC. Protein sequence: CVSRRDRETQYF.

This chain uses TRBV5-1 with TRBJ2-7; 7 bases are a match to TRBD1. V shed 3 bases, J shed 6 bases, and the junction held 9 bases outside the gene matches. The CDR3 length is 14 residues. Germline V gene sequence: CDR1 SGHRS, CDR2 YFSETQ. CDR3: CASSSTGTSGEQYF. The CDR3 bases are TGCGCCAGCAGCTCGACAGGGACGTCTGGCGAGCAGTACTTC.

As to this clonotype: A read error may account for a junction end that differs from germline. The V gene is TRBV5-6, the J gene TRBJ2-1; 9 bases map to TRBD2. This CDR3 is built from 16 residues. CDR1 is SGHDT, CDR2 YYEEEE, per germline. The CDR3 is CAGSLAGGRAYYEQFF. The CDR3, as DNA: TGTGCCGGCAGCCTTGCCGGCGGGAGGGCCTATTATGAGCAGTTCTTC.

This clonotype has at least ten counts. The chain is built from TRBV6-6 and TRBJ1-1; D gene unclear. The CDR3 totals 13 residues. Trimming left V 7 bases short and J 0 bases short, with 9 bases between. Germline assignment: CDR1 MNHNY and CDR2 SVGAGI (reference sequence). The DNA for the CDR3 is TGTGCCAGCATATTCCGGATGAACACTGAAGCTTTCTTT. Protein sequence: CASIFRMNTEAFF.

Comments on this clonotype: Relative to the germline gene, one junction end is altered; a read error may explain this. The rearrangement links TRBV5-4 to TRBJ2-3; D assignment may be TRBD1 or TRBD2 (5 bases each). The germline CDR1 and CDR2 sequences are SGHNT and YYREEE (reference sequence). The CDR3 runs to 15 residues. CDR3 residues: CASSLGAGSTDSQYF. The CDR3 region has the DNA TGTGCCAGCAGCTTGGGGGCAGGGAGCACAGATTCGCAGTATTTT.

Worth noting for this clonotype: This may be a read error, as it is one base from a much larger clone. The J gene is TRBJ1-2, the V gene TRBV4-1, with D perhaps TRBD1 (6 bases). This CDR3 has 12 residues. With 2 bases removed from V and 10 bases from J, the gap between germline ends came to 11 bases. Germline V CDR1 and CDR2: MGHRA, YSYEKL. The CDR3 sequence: CASSQSGDDYTF. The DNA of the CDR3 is TGCGCCAGCAGCCAATCAGGGGATGACTACACCTTC.

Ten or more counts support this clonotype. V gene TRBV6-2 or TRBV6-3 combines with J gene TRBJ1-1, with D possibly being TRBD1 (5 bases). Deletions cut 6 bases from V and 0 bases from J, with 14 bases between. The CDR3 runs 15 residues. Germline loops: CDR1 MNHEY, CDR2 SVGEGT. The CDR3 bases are TGTGCCAGCAGGGGATACGACAGACTGAACACTGAAGCTTTCTTT. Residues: CASRGYDRLNTEAFF.

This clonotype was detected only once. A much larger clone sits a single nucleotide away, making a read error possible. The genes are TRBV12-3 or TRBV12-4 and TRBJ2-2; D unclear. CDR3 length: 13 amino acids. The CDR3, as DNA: TGTGTCAGCAGAACGGTCGGGACCGGGGAGCTGTTTTTT. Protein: CVSRTVGTGELFF.

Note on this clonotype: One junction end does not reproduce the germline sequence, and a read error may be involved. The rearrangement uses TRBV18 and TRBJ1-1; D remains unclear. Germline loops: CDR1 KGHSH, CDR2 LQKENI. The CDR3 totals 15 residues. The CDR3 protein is CASPPSAVGNTEAFF. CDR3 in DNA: TGTGCCAGCCCACCTTCTGCTGTCGGGAACACTGAAGCTTTCTTT.

As DNA, the CDR3 is TGCGCCAGCAGTGATCCTCAATCCGGGAGCACAGATACGCAGTATTTT. This translates into CASSDPQSGSTDTQYF. This chain uses TRBV10-1 with TRBJ2-3; D is unclear. The CDR3 loop spans 16 amino acids. In germline, CDR1 is WNHNN, CDR2 SYGVQD (reference sequence). V lost 3 bases to trimming and J lost 0 bases, with 13 bases between them.